This T cell receptor (beta chain) is drawn from a study of monozygotic twins with inflammatory bowel disease. cDNA was made in eight separate reactions per sample. Reanalyzing the 5' RACE reads, TCRdb keeps one entry per CDR3 protein, without DNA. The sample has around 380,000 distinct CDR3 sequences, and its top ten clones hold 2% to 3%. Turning to this clonotype: What it binds is not known.

Study outcomes and limitations: Possibly because of limited power, concordant and discordant twins showed no difference in repertoire similarity. Compared with healthy co-twins, IBD patients showed reduced TCRbeta repertoire diversity by inverse Simpson.

The sequence came from a human donor with ulcerative colitis or Crohn's disease, or a healthy co-twin of an affected twin (not recorded which). Sequenced: blood.

The CDR3 is CASSKNPGIHEQFF. The chain couples TRBV7-3 to TRBJ2-1. The CDR3 has 14 amino acids. The germline CDR1 and CDR2 sequences are SGHTA and FQGTGA.